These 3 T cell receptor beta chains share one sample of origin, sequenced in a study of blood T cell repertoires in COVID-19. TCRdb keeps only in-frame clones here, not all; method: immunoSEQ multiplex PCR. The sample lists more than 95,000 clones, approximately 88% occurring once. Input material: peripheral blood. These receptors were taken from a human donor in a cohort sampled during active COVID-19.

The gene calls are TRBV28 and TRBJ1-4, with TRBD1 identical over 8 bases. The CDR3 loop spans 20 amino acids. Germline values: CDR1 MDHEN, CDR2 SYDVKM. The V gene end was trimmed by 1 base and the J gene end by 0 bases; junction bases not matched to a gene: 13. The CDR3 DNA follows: TGTGCCAGCAGTTTATTACCGGGACAGGTCGCCACCGCAACTAATGAAAAACTGTTTTTT. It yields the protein CASSLLPGQVATATNEKLFF.

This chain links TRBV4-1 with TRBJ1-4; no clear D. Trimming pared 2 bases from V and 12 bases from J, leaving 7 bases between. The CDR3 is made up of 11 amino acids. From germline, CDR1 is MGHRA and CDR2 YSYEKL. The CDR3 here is CASSQMAELFF. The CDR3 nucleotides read TGCGCCAGCAGCCAAATGGCGGAACTGTTTTTT.

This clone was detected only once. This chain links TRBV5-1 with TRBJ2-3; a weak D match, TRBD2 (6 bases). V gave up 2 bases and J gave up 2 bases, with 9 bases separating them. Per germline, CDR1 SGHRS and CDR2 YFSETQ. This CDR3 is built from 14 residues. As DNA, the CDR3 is TGCGCCAGCAGCTTTAGCGGAACCACAGATACGCAGTATTTT. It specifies CASSFSGTTDTQYF.